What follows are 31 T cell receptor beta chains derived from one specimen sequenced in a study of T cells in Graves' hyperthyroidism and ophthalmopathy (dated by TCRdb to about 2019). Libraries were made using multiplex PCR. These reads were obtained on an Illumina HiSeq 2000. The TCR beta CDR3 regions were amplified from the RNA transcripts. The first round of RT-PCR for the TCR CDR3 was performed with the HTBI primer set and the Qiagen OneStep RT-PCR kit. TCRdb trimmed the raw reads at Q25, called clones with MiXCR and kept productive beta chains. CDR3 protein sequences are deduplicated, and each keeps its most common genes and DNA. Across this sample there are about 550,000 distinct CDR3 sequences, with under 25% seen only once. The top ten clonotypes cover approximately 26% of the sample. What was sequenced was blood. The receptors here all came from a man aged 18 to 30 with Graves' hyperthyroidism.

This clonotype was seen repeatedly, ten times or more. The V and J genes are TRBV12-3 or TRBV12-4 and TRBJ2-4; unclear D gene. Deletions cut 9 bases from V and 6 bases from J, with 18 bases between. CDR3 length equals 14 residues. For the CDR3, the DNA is TGTGCCAGGAGACCCCCCCGCCTTTTAAACATTCAGTACTTC. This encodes CARRPPRLLNIQYF.

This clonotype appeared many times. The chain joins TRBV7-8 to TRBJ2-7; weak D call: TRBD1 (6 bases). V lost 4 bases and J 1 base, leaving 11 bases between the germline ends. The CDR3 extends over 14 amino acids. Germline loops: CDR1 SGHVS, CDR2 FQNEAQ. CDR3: CASSWDTGSYEQYF. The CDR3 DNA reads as TGTGCCAGCAGCTGGGACACAGGATCCTACGAGCAGTACTTC.

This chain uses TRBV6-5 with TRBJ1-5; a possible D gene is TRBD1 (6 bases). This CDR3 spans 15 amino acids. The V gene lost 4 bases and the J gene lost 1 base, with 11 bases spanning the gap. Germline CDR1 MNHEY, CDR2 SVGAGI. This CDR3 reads CASSFWDTSNQPQHF. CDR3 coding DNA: TGTGCCAGCAGTTTTTGGGACACCAGCAATCAGCCCCAGCATTTT.

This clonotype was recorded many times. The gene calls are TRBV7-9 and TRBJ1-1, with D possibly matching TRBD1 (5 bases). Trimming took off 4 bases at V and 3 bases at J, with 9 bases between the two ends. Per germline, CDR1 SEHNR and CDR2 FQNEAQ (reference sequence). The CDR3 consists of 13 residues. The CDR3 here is CASSWGEYTEAFF. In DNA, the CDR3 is TGTGCCAGCAGCTGGGGGGAATACACTGAAGCTTTCTTT. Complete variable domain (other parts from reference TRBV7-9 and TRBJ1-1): DTGVSQNPRHKITKRGQNVTFRCDPISEHNRLYWYRQTLGQGPEFLTYFQNEAQLEKSRLLSDRFSAERPKGSFSTLEIQRTEQGDSAMYLCASSWGEYTEAFFGQGTRLTVV.

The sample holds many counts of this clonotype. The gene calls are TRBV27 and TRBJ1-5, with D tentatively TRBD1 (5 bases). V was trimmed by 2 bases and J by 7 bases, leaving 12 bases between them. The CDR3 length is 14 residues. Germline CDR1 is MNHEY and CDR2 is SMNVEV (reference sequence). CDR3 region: CASSLLSGGQPQHF. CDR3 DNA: TGTGCCAGCAGTTTACTTAGCGGGGGACAGCCCCAGCATTTT.

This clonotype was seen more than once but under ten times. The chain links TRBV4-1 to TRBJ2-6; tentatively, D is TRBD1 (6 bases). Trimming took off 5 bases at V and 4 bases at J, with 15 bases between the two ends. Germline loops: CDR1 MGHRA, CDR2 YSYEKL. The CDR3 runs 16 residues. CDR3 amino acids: CASSSLQGPGANVLTF. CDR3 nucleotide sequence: TGCGCCAGCAGCTCCCTACAGGGTCCCGGGGCCAACGTCCTGACTTTC.

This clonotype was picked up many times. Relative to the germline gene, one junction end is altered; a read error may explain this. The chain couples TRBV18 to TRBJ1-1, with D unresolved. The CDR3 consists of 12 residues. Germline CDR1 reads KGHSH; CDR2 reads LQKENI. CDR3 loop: CASSPTNAEAFF. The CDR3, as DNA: TGTGCCAGCTCACCGACGAACGCTGAAGCTTTCTTT.

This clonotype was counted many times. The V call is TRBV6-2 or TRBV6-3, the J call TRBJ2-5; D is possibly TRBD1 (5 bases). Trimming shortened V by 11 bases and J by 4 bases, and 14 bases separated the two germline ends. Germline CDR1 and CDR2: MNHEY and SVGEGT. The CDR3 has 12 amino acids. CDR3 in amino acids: CAGSRVGETQYF. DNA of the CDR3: TGTGCCGGTAGCAGGGTGGGAGAGACCCAGTACTTC.

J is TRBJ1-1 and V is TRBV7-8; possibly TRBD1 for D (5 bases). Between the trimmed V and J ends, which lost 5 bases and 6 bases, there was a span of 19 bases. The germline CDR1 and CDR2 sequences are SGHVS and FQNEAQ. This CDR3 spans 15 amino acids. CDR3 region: CASSPEVGGVAEAFF. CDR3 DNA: TGTGCCAGCAGCCCTGAGGTGGGGGGAGTCGCTGAAGCTTTCTTT.

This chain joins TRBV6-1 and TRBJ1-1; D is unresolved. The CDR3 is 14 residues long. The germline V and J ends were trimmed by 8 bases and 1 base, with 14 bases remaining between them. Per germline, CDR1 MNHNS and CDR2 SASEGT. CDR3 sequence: CASRKWTGNTEAFF. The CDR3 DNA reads TGTGCCAGCCGAAAATGGACGGGGAACACTGAAGCTTTCTTT.

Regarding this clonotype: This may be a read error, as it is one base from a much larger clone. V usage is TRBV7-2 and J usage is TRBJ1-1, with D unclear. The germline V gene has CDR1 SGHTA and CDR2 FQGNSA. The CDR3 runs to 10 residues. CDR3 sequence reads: CVSSPPGTFF. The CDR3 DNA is TGTGTCAGCAGCCCCCCGGGAACCTTCTTT.

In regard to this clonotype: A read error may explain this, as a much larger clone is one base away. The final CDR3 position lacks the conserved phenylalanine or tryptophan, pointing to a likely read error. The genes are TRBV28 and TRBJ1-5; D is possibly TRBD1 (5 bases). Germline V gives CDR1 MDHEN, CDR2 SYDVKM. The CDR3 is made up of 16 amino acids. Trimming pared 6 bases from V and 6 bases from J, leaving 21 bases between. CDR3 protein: CASRFFGEGLSQPQHL. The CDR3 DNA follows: TGTGCCAGCAGATTCTTCGGGGAGGGACTCAGTCAGCCCCAGCATTTG.

CDR3 residues: CASNRGANTEAFF. The CDR3 coding sequence is TGCGCCAGCAATCGCGGGGCCAACACTGAAGCTTTCTTT. This sequence joins TRBV4-1 and TRBJ1-1, with D possibly matching TRBD1 (5 bases). Deletions cut 7 bases from V and 2 bases from J, with 11 bases between. CDR1 and CDR2 (germline): MGHRA, YSYEKL. The CDR3 runs to 13 residues.

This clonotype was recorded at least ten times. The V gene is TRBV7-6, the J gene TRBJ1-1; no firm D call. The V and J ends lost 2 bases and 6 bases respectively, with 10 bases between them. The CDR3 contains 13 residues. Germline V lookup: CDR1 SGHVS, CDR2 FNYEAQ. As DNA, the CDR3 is TGTGCCAGCAGCTTAAGGAGTTATTCTGAAGCTTTCTTT. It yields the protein CASSLRSYSEAFF.

CDR3 sequence reads: CASSADRDRVDYGYTF. The DNA for the CDR3 is TGTGCCAGCAGCGCGGACCGGGACAGGGTGGACTATGGCTACACCTTC. V and J are TRBV11-1 and TRBJ1-2, with TRBD1 identical over 9 bases. The ends lost 5 bases at V and 3 bases at J; junction bases unmatched: 10. The germline V gene encodes CDR1 SGHAT and CDR2 FQDESV (reference sequence). CDR3 length: 16 residues.

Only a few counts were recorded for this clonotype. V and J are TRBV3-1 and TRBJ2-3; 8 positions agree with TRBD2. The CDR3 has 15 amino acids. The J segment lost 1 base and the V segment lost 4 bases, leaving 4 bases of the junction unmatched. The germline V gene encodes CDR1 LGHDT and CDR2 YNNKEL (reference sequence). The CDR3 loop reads CASSPEAGGTDTQYF. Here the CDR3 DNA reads TGTGCCAGCAGCCCTGAAGCGGGGGGCACAGATACGCAGTATTTT.

In nucleotides, the CDR3 is TGCGCCAGCAGCGTCGACGGCTCCGCATACTCTGGGGCCAACGTCCTGACTTTC. The encoded protein is CASSVDGSAYSGANVLTF. The chain is built from TRBV5-1 and TRBJ2-6; D gene ambiguous. The length of the CDR3 is 18 residues. V shed 4 bases and J shed 0 bases, with 17 bases lying between them. CDR1 and CDR2 from the germline V gene are SGHRS and YFSETQ.

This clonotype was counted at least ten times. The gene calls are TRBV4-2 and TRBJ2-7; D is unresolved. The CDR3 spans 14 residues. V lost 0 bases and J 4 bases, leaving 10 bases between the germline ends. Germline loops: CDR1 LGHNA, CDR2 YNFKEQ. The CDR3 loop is CASSQETQSYEQYF. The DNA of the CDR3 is TGTGCCAGCAGCCAAGAGACGCAGAGTTACGAGCAGTACTTC.

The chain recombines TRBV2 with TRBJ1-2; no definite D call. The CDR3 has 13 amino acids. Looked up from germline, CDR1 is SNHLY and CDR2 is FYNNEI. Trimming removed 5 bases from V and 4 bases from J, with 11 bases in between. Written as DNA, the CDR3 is TGTGCCAGCAGTTCCGAAGGGTTCTATGGCTACACCTTC. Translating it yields CASSSEGFYGYTF.

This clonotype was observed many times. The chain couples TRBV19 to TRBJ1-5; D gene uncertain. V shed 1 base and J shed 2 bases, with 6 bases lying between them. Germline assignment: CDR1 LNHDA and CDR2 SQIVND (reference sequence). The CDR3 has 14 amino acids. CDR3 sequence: CASSIGVGNQPQHF. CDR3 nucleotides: TGTGCCAGTAGTATAGGAGTTGGCAATCAGCCCCAGCATTTT. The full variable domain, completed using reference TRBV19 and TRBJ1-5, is DGGITQSPKYLFRKEGQNVTLSCEQNLNHDAMYWYRQDPGQGLRLIYYSQIVNDFQKGDIAEGYSVSREKKESFPLTVTSAQKNPTAFYLCASSIGVGNQPQHFGDGTRLSIL.

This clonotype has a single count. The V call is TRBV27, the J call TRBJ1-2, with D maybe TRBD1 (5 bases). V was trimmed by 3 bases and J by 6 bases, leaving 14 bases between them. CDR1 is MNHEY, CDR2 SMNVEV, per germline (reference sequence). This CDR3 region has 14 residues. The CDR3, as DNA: TGTGCCAGCAGTTTTTTACCCCAGGGCCATGGCTACACCTTC. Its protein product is CASSFLPQGHGYTF.

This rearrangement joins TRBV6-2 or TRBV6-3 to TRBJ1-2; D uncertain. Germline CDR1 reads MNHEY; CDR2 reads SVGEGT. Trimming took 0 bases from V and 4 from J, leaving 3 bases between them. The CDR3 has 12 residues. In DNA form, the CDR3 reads TGTGCCAGCAGTTACTCAGCCTATGGCTACACCTTC. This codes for CASSYSAYGYTF.

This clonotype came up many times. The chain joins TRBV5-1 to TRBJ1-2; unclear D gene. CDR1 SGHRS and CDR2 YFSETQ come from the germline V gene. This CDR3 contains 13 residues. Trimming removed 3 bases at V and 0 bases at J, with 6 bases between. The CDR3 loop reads CASSSSSNYGYTF. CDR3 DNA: TGCGCCAGCAGCTCTTCATCTAACTATGGCTACACCTTC.

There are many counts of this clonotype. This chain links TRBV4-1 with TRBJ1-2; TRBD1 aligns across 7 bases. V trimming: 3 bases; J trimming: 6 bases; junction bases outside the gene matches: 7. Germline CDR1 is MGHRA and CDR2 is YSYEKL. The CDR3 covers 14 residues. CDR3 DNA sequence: TGCGCCAGCAGCCACCGGGACAGCACTAATGGCTACACCTTC. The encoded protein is CASSHRDSTNGYTF.

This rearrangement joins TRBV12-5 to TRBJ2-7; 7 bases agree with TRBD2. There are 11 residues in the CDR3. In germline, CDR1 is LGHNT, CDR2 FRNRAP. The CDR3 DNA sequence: TGTCCAAGCGGGGAGTTATACGAGCAGTACTTC. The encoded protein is CPSGELYEQYF.

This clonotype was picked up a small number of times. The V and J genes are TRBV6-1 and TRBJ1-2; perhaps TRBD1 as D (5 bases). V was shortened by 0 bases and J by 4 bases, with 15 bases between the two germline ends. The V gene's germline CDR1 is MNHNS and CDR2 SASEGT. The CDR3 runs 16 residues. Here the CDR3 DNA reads TGTGCCAGCAGTGAAGCCCCAGGGTTTCTTGGCTATGGCTACACCTTC. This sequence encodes CASSEAPGFLGYGYTF.

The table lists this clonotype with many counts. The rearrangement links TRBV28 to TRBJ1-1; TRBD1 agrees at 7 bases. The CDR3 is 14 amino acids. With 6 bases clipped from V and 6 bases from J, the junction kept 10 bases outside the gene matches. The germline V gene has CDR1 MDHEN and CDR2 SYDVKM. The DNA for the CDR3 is TGTGCCAGCAGAGTTACAGGGGTATTCTCTGAAGCTTTCTTT. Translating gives CASRVTGVFSEAFF.

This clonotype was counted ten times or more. The CDR3 sequence is CASSPSPETQYF. Here the CDR3 DNA reads TGTGCCAGCAGCCCCTCGCCAGAGACCCAGTACTTC. The chain couples TRBV9 to TRBJ2-5; D gene ambiguous. V was clipped by 4 bases and J by 4 bases, with 8 bases between them. This CDR3 spans 12 amino acids. Germline CDR1 and CDR2: SGDLS and YYNGEE.

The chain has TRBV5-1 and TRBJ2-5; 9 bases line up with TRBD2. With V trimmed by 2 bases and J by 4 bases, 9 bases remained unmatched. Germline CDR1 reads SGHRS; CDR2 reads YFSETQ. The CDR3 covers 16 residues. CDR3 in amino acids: CASSLSSGGQGETQYF. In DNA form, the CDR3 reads TGCGCCAGCAGCTTAAGTAGCGGGGGCCAGGGAGAGACCCAGTACTTC.

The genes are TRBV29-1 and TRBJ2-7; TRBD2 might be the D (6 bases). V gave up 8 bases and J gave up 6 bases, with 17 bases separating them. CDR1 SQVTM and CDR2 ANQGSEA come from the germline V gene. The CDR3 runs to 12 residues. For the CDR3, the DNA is TGCAGCACCCGAGGCGGGGCTTCCGAGCAGTACTTC. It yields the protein CSTRGGASEQYF.

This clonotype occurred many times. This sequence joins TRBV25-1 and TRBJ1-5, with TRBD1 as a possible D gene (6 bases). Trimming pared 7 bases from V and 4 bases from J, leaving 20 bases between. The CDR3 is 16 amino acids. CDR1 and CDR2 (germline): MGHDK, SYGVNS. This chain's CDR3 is CASNSRDIRRNQPQHF. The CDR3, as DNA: TGTGCCAGCAACAGTCGGGACATCCGAAGGAATCAGCCCCAGCATTTT.